The 24 T cell receptor beta chains presented below share a single source sample, sequenced in a study. In TCRdb, the 5' RACE reads were re-called with MiXCR into one record per CDR3 protein. In the table there are about 43,000 distinct CDR3 sequences, roughly 22% of which are singletons. The sorted Tregs were CD4+CD25+CD127-/low cells. The sequenced sample was Tregs sorted from a lymph node. The source is a female donor with breast cancer.

This clonotype was seen a handful of times. The rearrangement uses TRBV27 and TRBJ2-1, with D tentatively TRBD2 (6 bases). V lost 3 bases to trimming and J lost 0 bases, with 12 bases between them. Germline CDR1 reads MNHEY; CDR2 reads SMNVEV (reference sequence). This CDR3 has 16 residues. CDR3 sequence reads: CASSFLGGSSYNEQFF. CDR3 coding DNA: TGTGCCAGCAGTTTCCTCGGAGGGAGCTCCTACAATGAGCAGTTCTTC.

This clonotype is medium-sized. The gene calls are TRBV15 and TRBJ2-3; D call uncertain. Germline V CDR1 and CDR2: LNHNV, YYDKDF (reference sequence). The CDR3 consists of 14 residues. Trimming left V 0 bases short and J 2 bases short, with 6 bases between. CDR3 coding DNA: TGTGCCACCAGCAGAGATGGTTCCACAGATACGCAGTATTTT. Translated, it gives CATSRDGSTDTQYF. Based on the CDR3 plus reference TRBV15 and TRBJ2-3, the full variable domain is DAMVIQNPRYQVTQFGKPVTLSCSQTLNHNVMYWYQQKSSQAPKLLFHYYDKDFNNEADTPDNFQSRRPNTSFCFLDIRSPGLGDTAMYLCATSRDGSTDTQYFGPGTRLTVL.

A note on this clonotype: Given a much more abundant clone one base away, this may be a read error. The chain combines TRBV7-2 with TRBJ2-7; D may be TRBD1 (5 bases). Trimming took 1 base from V and 0 from J, leaving 16 bases between them. CDR1 SGHTA and CDR2 FQGNSA come from the germline V gene. This CDR3 is 17 amino acids long. The DNA for the CDR3 is TGTGCCAGCAGCTTAGAGGGGCAGTGGTCCCTCTCCTACGAGCAGTACTTC. It is translated as CASSLEGQWSLSYEQYF.

V and J are TRBV2 and TRBJ2-2; a weak D match, TRBD2 (6 bases). The CDR3 runs 14 residues. CDR1 SNHLY and CDR2 FYNNEI come from the germline V gene. With 3 bases removed from V and 9 bases from J, the gap between germline ends came to 14 bases. The CDR3 DNA reads TGTGCCAGCAGTGACCCCCTCGGGGGACGGGAGCTGTTTTTT. The encoded protein is CASSDPLGGRELFF.

This clonotype has ten or more counts. This chain links TRBV7-3 with TRBJ2-2, with D maybe TRBD2 (5 bases). The CDR3 totals 14 residues. Between the trimmed V and J ends, which lost 2 bases and 7 bases, there was a span of 11 bases. Germline CDR1 is SGHTA and CDR2 is FQGTGA. This CDR3 reads CASSLGSGGGELFF. The DNA for the CDR3 is TGTGCCAGCAGCTTAGGTTCTGGAGGCGGGGAGCTGTTTTTT.

V gene TRBV20-1 combines with J gene TRBJ1-2; D is perhaps TRBD1 (5 bases). This CDR3 is built from 14 residues. Germline V gene data show CDR1 as DFQATT and CDR2 as SNEGSKA (reference sequence). Trimming removed 5 bases from V and 2 bases from J, with 15 bases in between. The CDR3 is CSAGHRGANYGYTF. The CDR3 nucleotides are TGCAGTGCTGGGCATCGGGGCGCCAACTATGGCTACACCTTC.

This clonotype has a count of ten or more. The chain has TRBV5-1 and TRBJ1-1; D remains ambiguous. CDR1 is SGHRS, CDR2 YFSETQ, per germline. This CDR3 is 14 amino acids long. V lost 0 bases and J lost 0, with 6 bases in between. CDR3 protein: CASSLDELNTEAFF. CDR3 sequence (DNA): TGCGCCAGCAGCTTGGACGAGTTGAACACTGAAGCTTTCTTT. Looking up the rest from reference TRBV5-1 and TRBJ1-1 gives the full variable domain: KAGVTQTPRYLIKTRGQQVTLSCSPISGHRSVSWYQQTPGQGLQFLFEYFSETQRNKGNFPGRFSGRQFSNSRSEMNVSTLELGDSALYLCASSLDELNTEAFFGQGTRLTVV.

In this sample, this clonotype turned up a few times. This chain links TRBV4-2 with TRBJ1-2; tentatively, D is TRBD1 (6 bases). Germline CDR1 reads LGHNA; CDR2 reads YNFKEQ. CDR3 length equals 16 residues. V gave up 4 bases and J gave up 4 bases, with 19 bases separating them. The CDR3: CASSLDRYSTGYGYTF. The CDR3 region has the DNA TGTGCCAGCAGCCTTGACAGGTACTCTACGGGCTATGGCTACACCTTC.

The gene calls are TRBV16 and TRBJ2-3; no clear D gene. The germline gives CDR1 KGHSY, CDR2 FQNENV. This CDR3 region has 14 residues. V shed 4 bases and J shed 5 bases, with 13 bases lying between them. CDR3 loop: CASSPLVGLDTQYF. The CDR3 DNA is TGTGCCAGCAGCCCACTCGTTGGCCTAGATACGCAGTATTTT.

This clonotype was seen a few times. The V and J genes are TRBV20-1 and TRBJ2-5; TRBD2 matches at 7 bases. The CDR3 runs 14 residues. Trimming cost V 3 bases and J 2 bases; bases outside gene matches: 6. The germline V gene has CDR1 DFQATT and CDR2 SNEGSKA (reference sequence). Written as DNA, the CDR3 is TGCAGTGCTAGCCTGCGGGAGCGTCAAGAGACCCAGTACTTC. Translation gives CSASLRERQETQYF.

The sample holds one count of this clonotype. The chain combines TRBV5-1 with TRBJ2-1, with 9 bases that match TRBD1. Trimming removed 5 bases from V and 0 bases from J; junction bases left unmatched: 15. Per germline, CDR1 SGHRS and CDR2 YFSETQ. The CDR3 loop spans 19 amino acids. The CDR3 DNA reads as TGCGCCAGCAGTCCACTAGGACAGGGGACACTTAGCTCCTACAATGAGCAGTTCTTC. It yields the protein CASSPLGQGTLSSYNEQFF.

The V call is TRBV9, the J call TRBJ2-3; TRBD2 matches at 8 bases. The germline V gene encodes CDR1 SGDLS and CDR2 YYNGEE. The CDR3 spans 16 residues. Germline trimming cut 4 bases from V and 6 bases from J; bases unmatched to any gene: 13. The CDR3 nucleotides are TGTGCCAGCAGCTCCCCCCTAGCGGGTGTACCCGATACGCAGTATTTT. Translation: CASSSPLAGVPDTQYF.

This clonotype was observed many times. This chain joins TRBV9 and TRBJ2-1; TRBD2 matches 12 bases. The CDR3 consists of 17 residues. Germline CDR1 reads SGDLS; CDR2 reads YYNGEE. The V and J ends lost 1 base and 7 bases, in that order; junction bases with no gene match: 9. The CDR3 DNA follows: TGTGCCAGCAGCGTATGGCCGACTAGCGGGAGTTTGAATGAGCAGTTCTTC. It specifies CASSVWPTSGSLNEQFF.

This clonotype has ten or more counts. The gene calls are TRBV12-3 or TRBV12-4 and TRBJ2-5; 8 bases line up with TRBD2. V gave up 6 bases and J gave up 4 bases; unmatched junction bases: 4. CDR3 length equals 13 residues. The DNA of the CDR3 is TGTGCCAGCAGCCGGACTAGCAGAGAGACCCAGTACTTC. It yields the protein CASSRTSRETQYF.

The chain has TRBV7-9 and TRBJ2-3; TRBD2 might be the D (6 bases). V lost 5 bases and J 11 bases, leaving 35 bases between the germline ends. The CDR3 runs 19 residues. The germline V gene has CDR1 SEHNR and CDR2 FQNEAQ (reference sequence). The CDR3 DNA reads TGTGCCAGCAGCGGTGGTGAAGGTTTCGGGCTAGCGAGAGACAATGAGCAGTATTTT. Translated: CASSGGEGFGLARDNEQYF.

This clonotype was counted only a few times. J is TRBJ2-4 and V is TRBV20-1; D gene uncertain. This CDR3 spans 15 amino acids. V was cut by 0 bases and J by 3 bases, with 12 bases left in between. Germline-derived CDR1 and CDR2 are DFQATT and SNEGSKA (reference sequence). The CDR3 region is CSARDQGFRKNIQYF. The CDR3 nucleotides are TGCAGTGCTAGAGATCAAGGGTTTCGCAAAAACATTCAGTACTTC.

As concerns this clonotype: Compared with germline, one end of the junction differs, possibly owing to a read error. This chain joins TRBV7-3 and TRBJ2-7, with D unclear. The CDR3 is made up of 13 amino acids. Germline CDR1 is SGHTA and CDR2 is FQGTGA. This CDR3 reads CASSLNHETPLCF. The CDR3 DNA reads as TGTGCCAGCAGCTTAAATCATGAGACACCCCTGTGCTTC.

The chain combines TRBV6-6 with TRBJ2-1; D tentatively fits TRBD1 or TRBD2 (5 bases each). Germline V gene sequence: CDR1 MNHNY, CDR2 SVGAGI (reference sequence). There are 17 residues in the CDR3. V was clipped by 2 bases and J by 4 bases, with 18 bases between them. CDR3 DNA: TGTGCCAGCAGTTACGGACCTCTGGGACGGCAATACAATGAGCAGTTCTTC. It encodes CASSYGPLGRQYNEQFF.

Only a few counts were recorded for this clonotype. A much larger clone differs by one base, so this may be a read error. The chain couples TRBV6-6 to TRBJ2-1; no definite D call. CDR1 and CDR2 from the germline V gene are MNHNY and SVGAGI (reference sequence). V lost 5 bases, J lost 3 bases, and 17 bases lay in between. The CDR3 has 16 amino acids. DNA of the CDR3: TGTGCCAGCAGTCCCCCGGTGGTATGCCACTACAATGAGCAGTTCTTC. Its protein product is CASSPPVVCHYNEQFF.

This clonotype showed up just once. Being one base from a much bigger clone, this may be a read error. The chain joins TRBV4-1 to TRBJ2-3, with no clear D. CDR1 MGHRA and CDR2 YSYEKL come from the germline V gene. The CDR3 loop spans 13 amino acids. V was shortened by 1 base and J by 3 bases, with 5 bases between the two germline ends. CDR3 nucleotides: TGCGCCAGCAGCCAAGGCAGGACAGATACGCAGTATTTT. It specifies CASSQGRTDTQYF.

The chain couples TRBV20-1 to TRBJ2-1; D remains unclear. Trimming took off 3 bases at V and 3 bases at J, with 12 bases between the two ends. The CDR3 spans 14 residues. The germline V gene has CDR1 DFQATT and CDR2 SNEGSKA (reference sequence). The CDR3 loop reads CSARSWLYYNEQFF. CDR3 DNA sequence: TGCAGTGCTAGGTCCTGGTTGTACTACAATGAGCAGTTCTTC.

The chain couples TRBV7-2 to TRBJ2-1; possible D gene TRBD2, 5 bases. Germline loops: CDR1 SGHTA, CDR2 FQGNSA. V was shortened by 6 bases and J by 5 bases, with 17 bases between the two germline ends. This CDR3 has 15 residues. The CDR3 spells CASSSGSAVDNEQFF. DNA of the CDR3: TGTGCCAGCAGTTCAGGATCAGCGGTTGACAATGAGCAGTTCTTC.

The chain employs TRBV27 and TRBJ2-5; 9 nucleotides line up with TRBD2. With V trimmed by 5 bases and J by 12 bases, 13 bases remained unmatched. The CDR3 is 14 residues long. Germline V gives CDR1 MNHEY, CDR2 SMNVEV (reference sequence). The CDR3 region has the DNA TGTGCCAGCAGTGCCGGGGGGGGACTAGCCACGAAGTACTTC. It specifies CASSAGGGLATKYF.

This clonotype is medium-sized within its sample. The chain employs TRBV4-1 and TRBJ2-1; 11 bases map to TRBD2. V was pared by 1 base and J by 10 bases, with 3 bases of the junction left unmatched. The CDR3 covers 14 residues. Germline-derived CDR1 and CDR2 are MGHRA and YSYEKL. The CDR3 spells CASSQVPSGREQFF. The CDR3 region has the DNA TGCGCCAGCAGCCAAGTCCCTAGCGGGAGGGAGCAGTTCTTC.